A selection of T cell receptor beta chains follows, all from one sample in a study of blood T cell repertoires in COVID-19. Produced via immunoSEQ multiplex PCR; TCRdb's table is partial and in-frame only. Of approximately 500,000 clones in the sample, approximately 85% were seen once. Sequencing was carried out using peripheral blood. The receptors come from a human donor in a cohort sampled during active COVID-19. Both conserved end residues are part of each CDR3. Fields, in order: J gene, D gene, V gene, clone size, CDR3 protein, CDR3 DNA. A D gene is named only where the DNA matches it firmly. Clone size is shown for a subset of rows, as once, few, many or a class of expanded clone.

j_call: TRBJ2-3
d_call: TRBD2
v_call: TRBV3-1/TRBV3-2
clone_size: NA
cdr3_aa: CASSQQMTSTAADTQYF
cdr3_nt: TGTGCCAGCAGCCAACAAATGACTAGCACGGCGGCAGATACGCAGTATTTT

j_call: TRBJ2-3
d_call: TRBD2
v_call: TRBV11-3
clone_size: once
cdr3_aa: CASSERTSGRTDTQYF
cdr3_nt: TGTGCCAGCAGCGAGAGGACTAGCGGGAGAACAGATACGCAGTATTTT

j_call: TRBJ2-7
d_call: NA
v_call: TRBV21-1
clone_size: NA
cdr3_aa: CASSYPSAGGPDEQYF
cdr3_nt: TGTGCCAGCAGCTACCCCTCCGCCGGGGGGCCTGACGAGCAGTACTTC

j_call: TRBJ2-2
d_call: TRBD1
v_call: TRBV29-1
clone_size: once
cdr3_aa: CSVGDSTGELFF
cdr3_nt: TGCAGCGTGGGGGACAGTACCGGGGAGCTGTTTTTT

j_call: TRBJ1-2
d_call: NA
v_call: TRBV30
clone_size: NA
cdr3_aa: CAWSANRGGGYTF
cdr3_nt: TGTGCCTGGAGTGCGAATCGGGGGGGAGGCTACACCTTC

j_call: TRBJ1-6
d_call: NA
v_call: TRBV7-2
clone_size: NA
cdr3_aa: CASSLGGLRGNSPLHF
cdr3_nt: TGTGCCAGCAGCTTAGGGGGGCTGCGGGGGAATTCACCCCTCCACTTT

j_call: TRBJ2-7
d_call: NA
v_call: TRBV6-5
clone_size: NA
cdr3_aa: CASRQGFYEQYF
cdr3_nt: TGTGCCAGCAGGCAGGGGTTCTACGAGCAGTACTTC

j_call: TRBJ2-7
d_call: NA
v_call: TRBV28
clone_size: NA
cdr3_aa: CASGPPGQGGREQYF
cdr3_nt: TGTGCCAGCGGGCCACCGGGGCAGGGGGGTAGGGAGCAGTACTTC

j_call: TRBJ2-4
d_call: TRBD2
v_call: TRBV7-2
clone_size: NA
cdr3_aa: CASSAGGGGRIQYF
cdr3_nt: TGTGCCAGCAGCGCGGGAGGGGGAGGTCGGATTCAGTACTTC

j_call: TRBJ1-4
d_call: TRBD1
v_call: TRBV7-6
clone_size: NA
cdr3_aa: CASSLWDRENEKLFF
cdr3_nt: TGTGCCAGCAGCCTTTGGGACAGGGAAAATGAAAAACTGTTTTTT

j_call: TRBJ1-1
d_call: NA
v_call: TRBV3-1/TRBV3-2
clone_size: NA
cdr3_aa: CASSQRSGGNTEAFF
cdr3_nt: TGTGCCAGCAGCCAAAGGTCAGGTGGAAACACTGAAGCTTTCTTT

j_call: TRBJ2-7
d_call: NA
v_call: TRBV21-1
clone_size: NA
cdr3_aa: CASSRRENYEQYF
cdr3_nt: TGTGCCAGCAGCCGTAGGGAGAACTACGAGCAGTACTTC

j_call: TRBJ2-1
d_call: NA
v_call: TRBV15
clone_size: NA
cdr3_aa: CATSRGVAVSYNEQFF
cdr3_nt: TGTGCCACCAGCAGAGGGGTAGCGGTCTCCTACAATGAGCAGTTCTTC

j_call: TRBJ2-5
d_call: NA
v_call: TRBV7-2
clone_size: NA
cdr3_aa: CASSWRTDQETQYF
cdr3_nt: TGTGCCAGCAGCTGGAGGACAGACCAAGAGACCCAGTACTTC

j_call: TRBJ1-1
d_call: TRBD1
v_call: TRBV29-1
clone_size: NA
cdr3_aa: CSVGELTGVPEAFF
cdr3_nt: TGCAGCGTTGGAGAACTAACAGGGGTTCCTGAAGCTTTCTTT

j_call: TRBJ1-4
d_call: NA
v_call: TRBV30
clone_size: NA
cdr3_aa: CAWSGGPLNEKLFF
cdr3_nt: TGTGCCTGGAGCGGGGGACCCCTAAATGAAAAACTGTTTTTT

j_call: TRBJ2-2
d_call: NA
v_call: TRBV19
clone_size: NA
cdr3_aa: CASSTILGLRELFF
cdr3_nt: TGTGCCAGTAGTACCATTTTGGGGCTGAGGGAGCTGTTTTTT

j_call: TRBJ1-2
d_call: NA
v_call: TRBV6-5
clone_size: NA
cdr3_aa: CASSNQGGWDYTF
cdr3_nt: TGTGCCAGCAGTAATCAAGGAGGATGGGACTACACCTTC

j_call: TRBJ2-1
d_call: NA
v_call: TRBV15
clone_size: once
cdr3_aa: CATSRDGGWEQFF
cdr3_nt: TGTGCCACCAGCAGAGATGGAGGTTGGGAGCAGTTCTTC

j_call: TRBJ2-3
d_call: TRBD1
v_call: TRBV29-1
clone_size: NA
cdr3_aa: CSVCRDRVTDTQYF
cdr3_nt: TGCAGCGTATGCAGGGACAGGGTCACAGATACGCAGTATTTT

j_call: TRBJ2-2
d_call: TRBD1
v_call: TRBV30
clone_size: NA
cdr3_aa: CAWGGTGFTNTGELFF
cdr3_nt: TGTGCCTGGGGCGGGACAGGGTTTACGAACACCGGGGAGCTGTTTTTT

j_call: TRBJ1-1
d_call: NA
v_call: TRBV30
clone_size: NA
cdr3_aa: CACSDGGTEAFF
cdr3_nt: TGTGCCTGTTCAGACGGAGGGACTGAAGCTTTCTTT

j_call: TRBJ2-2
d_call: TRBD1
v_call: TRBV9
clone_size: once
cdr3_aa: CASSAYRGRIHGELFF
cdr3_nt: TGTGCCAGCAGCGCATACAGGGGGCGCATCCACGGGGAGCTGTTTTTT

j_call: TRBJ2-1
d_call: TRBD2
v_call: TRBV6-2/TRBV6-3
clone_size: NA
cdr3_aa: CASSYSSGGATDEQFF
cdr3_nt: TGTGCCAGCAGTTACTCCAGCGGGGGGGCCACGGATGAGCAGTTCTTC

j_call: TRBJ2-7
d_call: TRBD2
v_call: TRBV10-1
clone_size: NA
cdr3_aa: CASSEGSGRSSSYEQYF
cdr3_nt: TGCGCCAGCAGTGAGGGTAGCGGGAGGTCGAGCTCCTACGAGCAGTACTTC

j_call: TRBJ1-6
d_call: TRBD1
v_call: TRBV18
clone_size: NA
cdr3_aa: CASSPQTQGPSPLHF
cdr3_nt: TGTGCCAGCTCACCACAGACACAGGGGCCCTCACCCCTCCACTTT

j_call: TRBJ2-5
d_call: TRBD2
v_call: TRBV6-1
clone_size: NA
cdr3_aa: CASSDPGGMETQYF
cdr3_nt: TGTGCCAGCAGTGATCCGGGGGGGATGGAGACCCAGTACTTC

j_call: TRBJ1-4
d_call: NA
v_call: TRBV2
clone_size: once
cdr3_aa: CASRDSKGATNEKLFF
cdr3_nt: TGTGCCAGCAGGGACTCTAAGGGTGCAACTAATGAAAAACTGTTTTTT

j_call: TRBJ1-2
d_call: NA
v_call: TRBV5-1
clone_size: NA
cdr3_aa: CASSIETGMLGYGYTF
cdr3_nt: TGCGCCAGCAGCATAGAAACAGGGATGCTCGGCTATGGCTACACCTTC

j_call: TRBJ1-4
d_call: TRBD1
v_call: TRBV18
clone_size: NA
cdr3_aa: CASFRDRINEKLFF
cdr3_nt: TGTGCCAGCTTTCGGGACAGGATTAATGAAAAACTGTTTTTT

j_call: TRBJ2-2
d_call: NA
v_call: TRBV30
clone_size: NA
cdr3_aa: CAWSVRYTGELFF
cdr3_nt: TGTGCCTGGAGTGTCAGGTACACCGGGGAGCTGTTTTTT

j_call: TRBJ2-1
d_call: NA
v_call: TRBV3-1/TRBV3-2
clone_size: NA
cdr3_aa: CASAPWGGQADEQFF
cdr3_nt: TGTGCCAGCGCACCGTGGGGGGGGCAGGCGGATGAGCAGTTCTTC

j_call: TRBJ2-7
d_call: TRBD1
v_call: TRBV11-3
clone_size: NA
cdr3_aa: CASSLVGTGVGEQYF
cdr3_nt: TGTGCCAGCAGCTTAGTTGGGACAGGGGTTGGCGAGCAGTACTTC

j_call: TRBJ2-3
d_call: TRBD2
v_call: TRBV2
clone_size: NA
cdr3_aa: CASSARSGNTDTQYF
cdr3_nt: TGTGCCAGCAGTGCCCGCAGCGGGAACACAGATACGCAGTATTTT

j_call: TRBJ2-2
d_call: NA
v_call: TRBV7-3
clone_size: NA
cdr3_aa: CASSSRSPPTGELFF
cdr3_nt: TGTGCCAGCAGCTCCCGGAGCCCACCCACCGGGGAGCTGTTTTTT

j_call: TRBJ1-2
d_call: TRBD1
v_call: TRBV30
clone_size: many
cdr3_aa: CAWSRTGMTYGYTF
cdr3_nt: TGTGCCTGGAGTAGGACAGGGATGACCTATGGCTACACCTTC

j_call: TRBJ2-2
d_call: NA
v_call: TRBV9
clone_size: NA
cdr3_aa: CASSGGGFRTGELFF
cdr3_nt: TGTGCCAGCAGCGGAGGGGGATTCCGAACCGGGGAGCTGTTTTTT

j_call: TRBJ2-1
d_call: TRBD1
v_call: TRBV7-9
clone_size: NA
cdr3_aa: CASSPPLMDRGYEQFF
cdr3_nt: TGTGCCAGCAGCCCACCCCTGATGGACAGGGGTTACGAGCAGTTCTTC

j_call: TRBJ1-6
d_call: TRBD1
v_call: TRBV25-1
clone_size: NA
cdr3_aa: CASSPQTGWDSPLHF
cdr3_nt: TGTGCCAGCAGTCCCCAGACAGGGTGGGATTCACCCCTCCACTTT

j_call: TRBJ1-5
d_call: NA
v_call: TRBV28
clone_size: NA
cdr3_aa: CASGVILGAQPQHF
cdr3_nt: TGTGCCAGCGGAGTTATATTGGGGGCCCAGCCCCAGCATTTT

j_call: TRBJ1-3
d_call: NA
v_call: TRBV19
clone_size: NA
cdr3_aa: CASSITGINTIYF
cdr3_nt: TGTGCCAGTAGTATAACAGGGATAAACACCATATATTTT